One and the same sample provided the 30 T cell receptor beta chains below, sequenced in a study of blood T cell repertoires in COVID-19. This table comes from immunoSEQ multiplex PCR, and its TCRdb copy is limited to in-frame clones, with some not included. Of some 120,000 clones listed, 80% to 90% were seen once; the top ten hold around 5.6%. The sample consisted of peripheral blood. Receptor source: a man older than 75 with active or convalescent COVID-19.

The V and J genes are TRBV19 and TRBJ1-5, with TRBD1 matching 9 bases. The germline V gene encodes CDR1 LNHDA and CDR2 SQIVND (reference sequence). J lost 3 bases, V lost 2 bases, and 8 bases had no gene match. The CDR3 covers 17 residues. CDR3 in amino acids: CASSITPGTGYNQPQHF. The CDR3 coding sequence is TGTGCCAGTAGTATAACCCCCGGGACAGGGTACAATCAGCCCCAGCATTTT.

This clone has only a few counts. V gene TRBV19 combines with J gene TRBJ2-6, with 7 bases identical to TRBD1. V shed 7 bases and J 8 bases; nucleotides not matched to a gene: 8. CDR3 size: 14 residues. Per germline, CDR1 LNHDA and CDR2 SQIVND (reference sequence). CDR3 sequence (DNA): TGTGCCAGTACCCCCGACAGGGAAACCAACGTCCTGACTTTC. It is translated as CASTPDRETNVLTF. Complete variable domain (other parts from reference TRBV19 and TRBJ2-6): DGGITQSPKYLFRKEGQNVTLSCEQNLNHDAMYWYRQDPGQGLRLIYYSQIVNDFQKGDIAEGYSVSREKKESFPLTVTSAQKNPTAFYLCASTPDRETNVLTFGAGSRLTVL.

The CDR3 loop reads CATSESDRGLFWRDTEAFF. DNA of the CDR3: TGTGCCACCAGTGAATCCGACAGGGGGCTTTTTTGGCGTGACACTGAAGCTTTCTTT. The rearrangement uses TRBV24-1 and TRBJ1-1; 10 bases map to TRBD1. The CDR3 spans 19 residues. Trimming removed 4 bases from V and 3 bases from J; junction bases left unmatched: 16. Looked up from germline, CDR1 is KGHDR and CDR2 is SFDVKD.

Only a few counts were recorded for this clone. The chain links TRBV6-5 to TRBJ2-1, with 8 bases identical to TRBD2. This CDR3 has 15 residues. CDR1 is MNHEY, CDR2 SVGAGI, per germline. The ends lost 5 bases at V and 2 bases at J; junction bases unmatched: 5. CDR3 residues: CASSPTGGAYNEQFF. Here the CDR3 DNA reads TGTGCCAGCAGTCCTACGGGGGGGGCCTACAATGAGCAGTTCTTC.

The rearrangement uses TRBV5-4 and TRBJ2-6; 7 positions agree with TRBD1. The V and J ends lost 4 bases and 4 bases, in that order; junction bases with no gene match: 5. CDR1 is SGHNT and CDR2 is YYREEE in the germline V gene (reference sequence). This CDR3 comprises 15 residues. CDR3 DNA: TGTGCCAGCAGCCGAGACAGGGCCGGGGCCAACGTCCTGACTTTC. Translation gives CASSRDRAGANVLTF.

The V and J genes are TRBV12-3 or TRBV12-4 and TRBJ1-6, with no clear D. CDR3 size: 13 residues. The V end lost 5 bases, the J end lost 9 bases, and 11 bases lay between the germline ends. CDR3 in DNA: TGTGCCAGCAGTCGGGCAGGAGGTTCACCCCTCCACTTT. The encoded protein is CASSRAGGSPLHF.

This clone was picked up one time. This chain links TRBV5-6 with TRBJ1-1, with 7 bases aligning to TRBD1. The CDR3 loop spans 15 amino acids. Trimming removed 3 bases from V and 1 base from J; junction bases left unmatched: 6. In germline, CDR1 is SGHDT, CDR2 YYEEEE. The chain's CDR3 is CASSSPGGGNTEAFF. The DNA of the CDR3 is TGTGCCAGCAGCTCCCCAGGGGGTGGGAACACTGAAGCTTTCTTT.

The J gene is TRBJ2-5, the V gene TRBV4-3; tentatively, D is TRBD1 (5 bases). Germline V gene lookup returns CDR1 LGHNA and CDR2 YSLEER. This CDR3 comprises 13 residues. V was clipped by 3 bases and J by 3 bases, with 8 bases between them. The CDR3 is CASSQNRKETQYF. DNA of the CDR3: TGCGCCAGCAGCCAGAACAGGAAAGAGACCCAGTACTTC.

This chain uses TRBV5-4 with TRBJ2-1; possible D gene TRBD2, 7 bases. The CDR3 is 16 residues long. With 0 bases removed from V and 4 bases from J, the gap between germline ends came to 14 bases. Germline V gene data show CDR1 as SGHNT and CDR2 as YYREEE (reference sequence). The CDR3 reads CASSLAGAGAYNEQFF. Here the CDR3 DNA reads TGTGCCAGCAGCTTGGCCGGGGCGGGGGCATACAATGAGCAGTTCTTC.

The rearrangement joins TRBV7-9 to TRBJ1-1; no clear D gene. Deletions cut 2 bases from V and 0 bases from J, with 4 bases between. There are 13 residues in the CDR3. Per germline, CDR1 SEHNR and CDR2 FQNEAQ (reference sequence). The CDR3 is CASSLSLNTEAFF. For the CDR3, the DNA is TGTGCCAGCAGCTTATCTTTGAACACTGAAGCTTTCTTT.

As for this clone: The same CDR3 also results from other DNA sequences found in this sample. The V and J genes are TRBV5-1 and TRBJ2-3; 11 bases map to TRBD2. The trim removed 0 bases at V and 4 bases at J, leaving 1 base unmatched. CDR1 is SGHRS, CDR2 YFSETQ, per germline. The CDR3 has 15 amino acids. CDR3 DNA: TGCGCCAGCAGCTTGGTTAGCGGGGGGGCAGATACGCAGTATTTT. This translates into CASSLVSGGADTQYF.

The chain employs TRBV7-2 and TRBJ2-3; a possible D gene is TRBD2 (5 bases). The CDR3 has 16 amino acids. V lost 2 bases and J 1 base, leaving 13 bases between the germline ends. Germline CDR1 reads SGHTA; CDR2 reads FQGNSA. CDR3 in DNA: TGTGCCAGCAGCTTATCGCCAGGACTTCGCACAGATACGCAGTATTTT. Translation gives CASSLSPGLRTDTQYF.

The rearrangement uses TRBV6-2 or TRBV6-3 and TRBJ1-5; D call uncertain. The germline V gene encodes CDR1 MNHEY and CDR2 SVGEGT. Trimming took off 6 bases at V and 2 bases at J, with 11 bases between the two ends. This CDR3 region has 14 residues. CDR3 nucleotides: TGTGCCAGCAGCGCCCTAAGTGGCAATCAGCCCCAGCATTTT. Protein: CASSALSGNQPQHF.

The chain carries TRBV9 and TRBJ1-5; possibly TRBD1 for D (5 bases). The V end was cut by 0 bases, the J end by 5 bases, with 12 bases between. The length of the CDR3 is 15 residues. Germline CDR1 SGDLS, CDR2 YYNGEE. The CDR3 reads CASSVGQKFDQPQHF. CDR3 coding DNA: TGTGCCAGCAGCGTAGGACAGAAGTTCGATCAGCCCCAGCATTTT.

The genes are TRBV7-9 and TRBJ2-5; a weak D match, TRBD1 (5 bases). CDR3 length: 15 residues. Germline V gene lookup returns CDR1 SEHNR and CDR2 FQNEAQ (reference sequence). Between the trimmed V and J ends, which lost 1 base and 5 bases, there was a span of 14 bases. The CDR3 nucleotides are TGTGCCAGCAGCTTAGATACAGGATGGGTGGAGACCCAGTACTTC. Protein: CASSLDTGWVETQYF.

This chain's CDR3 is CASRQNAGTDTQYF. The DNA for the CDR3 is TGTGCCAGCCGTCAGAATGCGGGCACAGATACGCAGTATTTT. V gene TRBV7-2 combines with J gene TRBJ2-3, with no clear D. In germline, CDR1 is SGHTA, CDR2 FQGNSA. The CDR3 has 14 residues. Trimming shortened V by 8 bases and J by 1 base, and 13 bases separated the two germline ends.

V gene TRBV19 combines with J gene TRBJ2-7; 8 bases are shared with TRBD1. Germline-derived CDR1 and CDR2 are LNHDA and SQIVND (reference sequence). Trimming at V came to 3 bases and at J to 2 bases, leaving 6 bases not matched to a gene. There are 15 residues in the CDR3. CDR3 DNA: TGTGCCAGTAGTATCGCTGGACAGGGACCCTACGAGCAGTACTTC. Its translation: CASSIAGQGPYEQYF. Together with reference TRBV19 and TRBJ2-7, the CDR3 gives the full variable domain: DGGITQSPKYLFRKEGQNVTLSCEQNLNHDAMYWYRQDPGQGLRLIYYSQIVNDFQKGDIAEGYSVSREKKESFPLTVTSAQKNPTAFYLCASSIAGQGPYEQYFGPGTRLTVT.

The CDR3 here is CASSYSGTGGPTGELFF. As DNA, the CDR3 is TGTGCCAGCAGTTACTCTGGGACAGGGGGTCCCACCGGGGAGCTGTTTTTT. The V call is TRBV6-2 or TRBV6-3, the J call TRBJ2-2; 11 nucleotides align to TRBD1. J gave up 4 bases and V 0 bases, and 4 bases lay outside the gene matches. Germline V gene sequence: CDR1 MNHEY, CDR2 SVGEGT. This CDR3 comprises 17 residues.

The V and J genes are TRBV20-1 and TRBJ2-1; D gene uncertain. V was shortened by 2 bases and J by 3 bases, with 2 bases between the two germline ends. The germline gives CDR1 DFQATT, CDR2 SNEGSKA (reference sequence). The CDR3 consists of 11 residues. The CDR3, as DNA: TGCAGTGCTAGACTCTACAATGAGCAGTTCTTC. Translating gives CSARLYNEQFF.

This clone was seen only a few times. This sequence joins TRBV6-1 and TRBJ1-6; 7 positions agree with TRBD1. Germline lookup yields CDR1 MNHNS and CDR2 SASEGT. The CDR3 spans 16 residues. J was trimmed by 4 bases and V by 3 bases; bases with no gene match: 6. In DNA, the CDR3 is TGTGCCAGCAGTGAGAGGGACAGAAAATATAATTCACCCCTCCACTTT. Amino acids: CASSERDRKYNSPLHF.

The rearrangement links TRBV14 to TRBJ2-7; 8 bases line up with TRBD1. In germline, CDR1 is SGHDN, CDR2 FVKESK. V lost 5 bases, J lost 4 bases, and 7 bases stayed unmatched. The CDR3 runs to 14 residues. CDR3 nucleotides: TGTGCCAGCAGCAAAGGACAGGGACCGTACGAGCAGTACTTC. Its protein product is CASSKGQGPYEQYF.

The rearrangement links TRBV7-2 to TRBJ2-7, with 10 bases fitting TRBD1. The CDR3 has 15 amino acids. Germline CDR1 reads SGHTA; CDR2 reads FQGNSA. With V trimmed by 7 bases and J by 2 bases, 8 bases remained unmatched. The CDR3 loop reads CASIRGDRGAYEQYF. The CDR3 DNA reads TGTGCCAGCATTCGAGGGGACAGGGGAGCCTACGAGCAGTACTTC.

The rearrangement joins TRBV12-5 to TRBJ1-1; D is possibly TRBD1 (6 bases). The V and J ends lost 6 bases and 5 bases respectively, with 16 bases between them. CDR1 and CDR2 (germline): LGHNT, FRNRAP. The CDR3 is 14 residues long. CDR3 in amino acids: CASGSPGVRTEAFF. For the CDR3, the DNA is TGTGCTAGTGGGAGTCCAGGGGTACGAACTGAAGCTTTCTTT.

The genes are TRBV10-3 and TRBJ2-1, with D hard to call. CDR3 size: 13 residues. V was clipped by 3 bases and J by 6 bases, with 9 bases between them. Germline-derived CDR1 and CDR2 are ENHRY and SYGVKD. For the CDR3, the DNA is TGTGCCATCAGTGACCGACTCGGCAATGAGCAGTTCTTC. It encodes CAISDRLGNEQFF.

The rearrangement joins TRBV11-2 to TRBJ2-5, with D maybe TRBD2 (6 bases). CDR1 and CDR2 from the germline V gene are SGHAT and FQNNGV. The CDR3 is 16 residues long. V was trimmed by 2 bases and J by 2 bases, leaving 15 bases between them. In DNA form, the CDR3 reads TGTGCCAGCAGCTTAACAAATGCGGGGACTCAAGAGACCCAGTACTTC. This sequence encodes CASSLTNAGTQETQYF. The full variable domain, with the rest looked up from reference TRBV11-2 and TRBJ2-5, is EAGVAQSPRYKIIEKRQSVAFWCNPISGHATLYWYQQILGQGPKLLIQFQNNGVVDDSQLPKDRFSAERLKGVDSTLKIQPAKLEDSAVYLCASSLTNAGTQETQYFGPGTRLLVL.

The V gene is TRBV18, the J gene TRBJ2-4; TRBD1 matches at 10 bases. This CDR3 comprises 17 residues. Germline CDR1 is KGHSH and CDR2 is LQKENI. V shed 1 base and J 10 bases; nucleotides not matched to a gene: 13. CDR3 protein: CASSPQGQGTGGWIQYF. As DNA, the CDR3 is TGTGCCAGCTCACCACAGGGACAGGGGACCGGCGGATGGATTCAGTACTTC.

V gene TRBV7-3 combines with J gene TRBJ1-1, with 9 bases identical to TRBD1. CDR1 is SGHTA and CDR2 is FQGTGA in the germline V gene. The ends lost 9 bases at V and 1 base at J; junction bases unmatched: 3. The CDR3 extends over 13 amino acids. The DNA for the CDR3 is TGTGCCAGGGGGACAGGGCGGAACACTGAAGCTTTCTTT. Translating it yields CARGTGRNTEAFF.

The chain has TRBV7-2 and TRBJ2-3, with 9 positions matching TRBD2. V was pared by 1 base and J by 9 bases, with 8 bases of the junction left unmatched. The CDR3 is 15 amino acids. CDR1 is SGHTA, CDR2 FQGNSA, per germline. CDR3 sequence reads: CASSLVAGAQGTQYF. The CDR3 coding sequence is TGTGCCAGCAGCTTAGTAGCGGGGGCCCAAGGGACGCAGTATTTT. The full variable domain, with the rest looked up from reference TRBV7-2 and TRBJ2-3, is GAGVSQSPSNKVTEKGKDVELRCDPISGHTALYWYRQSLGQGLEFLIYFQGNSAPDKSGLPSDRFSAERTGGSVSTLTIQRTQQEDSAVYLCASSLVAGAQGTQYFGPGTRLTVL.

CDR3 nucleotides: TGTGCCACCAGCGGGCGGACATTGGAGGGCTACACCTTC. This translates into CATSGRTLEGYTF. The genes are TRBV15 and TRBJ1-2; TRBD1 might be the D (5 bases). V was clipped by 5 bases and J by 8 bases, with 15 bases between them. Germline V gene lookup returns CDR1 LNHNV and CDR2 YYDKDF (reference sequence). The CDR3 length is 13 residues.

J is TRBJ1-5 and V is TRBV6-2 or TRBV6-3, with 8 nucleotides matching TRBD1. Germline V gives CDR1 MNHEY, CDR2 SVGEGT. The CDR3 is 18 amino acids. V lost 0 bases, J lost 3 bases, and 10 bases stayed unmatched. The CDR3 sequence: CASSYSSTRGQNNQPQHF. As DNA, the CDR3 is TGTGCCAGCAGTTACTCGAGCACCAGGGGGCAGAACAATCAGCCCCAGCATTTT.